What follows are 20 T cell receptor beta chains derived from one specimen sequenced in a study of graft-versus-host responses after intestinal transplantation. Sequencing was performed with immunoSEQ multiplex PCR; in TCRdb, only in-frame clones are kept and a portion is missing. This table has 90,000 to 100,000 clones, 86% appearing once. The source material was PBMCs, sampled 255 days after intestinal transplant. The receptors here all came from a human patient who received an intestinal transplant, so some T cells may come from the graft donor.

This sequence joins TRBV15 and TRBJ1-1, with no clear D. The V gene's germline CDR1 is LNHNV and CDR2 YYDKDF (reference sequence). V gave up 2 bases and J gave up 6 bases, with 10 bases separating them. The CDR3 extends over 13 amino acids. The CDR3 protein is CATSRPSEAEAFF. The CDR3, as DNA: TGTGCCACCAGCAGACCCTCAGAGGCTGAAGCTTTCTTT.

CDR3: CASSPTSGGASEQFF. CDR3 nucleotide sequence: TGTGCCAGCAGCCCGACTAGCGGGGGGGCGAGTGAGCAGTTCTTC. This chain uses TRBV5-4 with TRBJ2-1, with 14 positions matching TRBD2. Per germline, CDR1 SGHNT and CDR2 YYREEE (reference sequence). This CDR3 comprises 15 residues. V gave up 4 bases and J gave up 9 bases; unmatched junction bases: 6.

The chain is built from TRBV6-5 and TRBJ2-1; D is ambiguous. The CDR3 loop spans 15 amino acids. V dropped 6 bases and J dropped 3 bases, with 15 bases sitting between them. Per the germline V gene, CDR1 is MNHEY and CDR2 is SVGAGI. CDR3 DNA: TGTGCCAGCAGCACGTCACATCCACTCTACAATGAGCAGTTCTTC. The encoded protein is CASSTSHPLYNEQFF.

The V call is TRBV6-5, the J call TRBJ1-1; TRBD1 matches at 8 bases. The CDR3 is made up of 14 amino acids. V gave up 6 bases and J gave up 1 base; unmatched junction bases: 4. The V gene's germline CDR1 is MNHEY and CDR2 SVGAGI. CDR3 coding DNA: TGTGCCAGCAGAAGGGGGACAGGGAACACTGAAGCTTTCTTT. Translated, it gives CASRRGTGNTEAFF.

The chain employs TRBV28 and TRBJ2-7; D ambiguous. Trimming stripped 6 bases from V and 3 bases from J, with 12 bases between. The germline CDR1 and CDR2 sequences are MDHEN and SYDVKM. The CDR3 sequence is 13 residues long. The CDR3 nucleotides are TGTGCCAGCAGGGAGACGGCGAACTACGAGCAGTACGTC. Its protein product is CASRETANYEQYV.

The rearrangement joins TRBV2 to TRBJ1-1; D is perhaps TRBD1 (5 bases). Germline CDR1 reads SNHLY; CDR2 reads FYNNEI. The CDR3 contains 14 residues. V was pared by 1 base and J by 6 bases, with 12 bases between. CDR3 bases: TGTGCCAGCAGTGAAGTCTTGGGGGGAGCTGAAGCTTTCTTT. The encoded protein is CASSEVLGGAEAFF.

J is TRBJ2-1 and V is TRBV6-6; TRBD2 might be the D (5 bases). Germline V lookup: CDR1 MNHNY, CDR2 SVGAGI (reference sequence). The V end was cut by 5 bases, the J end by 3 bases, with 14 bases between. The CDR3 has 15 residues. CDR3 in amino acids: CASSPPPTIYNEQFF. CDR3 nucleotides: TGTGCCAGCAGTCCTCCCCCGACTATCTACAATGAGCAGTTCTTC.

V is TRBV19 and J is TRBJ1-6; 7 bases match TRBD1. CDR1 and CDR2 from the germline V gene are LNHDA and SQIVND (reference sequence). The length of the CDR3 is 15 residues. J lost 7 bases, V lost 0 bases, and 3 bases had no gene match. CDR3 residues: CASSIDRGENSPLHF. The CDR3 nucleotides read TGTGCCAGTAGTATAGACAGGGGGGAAAATTCACCCCTCCACTTT.

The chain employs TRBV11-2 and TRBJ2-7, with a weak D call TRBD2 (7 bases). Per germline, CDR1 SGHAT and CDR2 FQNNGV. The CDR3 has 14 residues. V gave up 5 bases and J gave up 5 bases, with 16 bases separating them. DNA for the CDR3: TGTGCCAGCAGCCCGAGGGGGGGGGTTGACGAGCAGTACTTC. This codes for CASSPRGGVDEQYF.

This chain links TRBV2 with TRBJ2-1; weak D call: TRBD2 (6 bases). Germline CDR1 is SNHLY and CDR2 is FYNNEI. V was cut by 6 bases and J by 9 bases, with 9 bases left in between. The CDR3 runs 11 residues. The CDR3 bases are TGTGCCAGCAGGGAGGGGATTGAGCAGTTCTTC. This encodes CASREGIEQFF.

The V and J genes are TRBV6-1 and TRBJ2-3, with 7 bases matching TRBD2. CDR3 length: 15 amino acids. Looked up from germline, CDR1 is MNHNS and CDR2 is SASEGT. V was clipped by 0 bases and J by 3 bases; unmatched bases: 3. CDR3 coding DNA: TGTGCCAGCAGTGAAGCGGGAGGGCGAACAGATACGCAGTATTTT. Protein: CASSEAGGRTDTQYF.

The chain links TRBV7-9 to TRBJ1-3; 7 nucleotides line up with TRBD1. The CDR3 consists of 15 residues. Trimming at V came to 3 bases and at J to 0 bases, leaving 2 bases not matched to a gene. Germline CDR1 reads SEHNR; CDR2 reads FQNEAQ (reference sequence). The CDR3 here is CASSFDRVSGNTIYF. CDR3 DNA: TGTGCCAGCAGCTTTGACAGGGTCTCTGGAAACACCATATATTTT.

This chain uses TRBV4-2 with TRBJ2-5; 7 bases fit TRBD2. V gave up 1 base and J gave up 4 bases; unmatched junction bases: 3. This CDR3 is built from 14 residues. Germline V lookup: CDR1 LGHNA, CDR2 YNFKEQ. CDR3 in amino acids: CASSQGGEGETQYF. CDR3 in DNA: TGTGCCAGCAGCCAAGGGGGGGAGGGAGAGACCCAGTACTTC.

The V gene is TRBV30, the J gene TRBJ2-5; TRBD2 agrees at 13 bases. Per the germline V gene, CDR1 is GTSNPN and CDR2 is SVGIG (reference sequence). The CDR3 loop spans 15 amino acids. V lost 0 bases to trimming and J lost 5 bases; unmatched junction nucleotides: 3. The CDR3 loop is CAWSVLAGGPETQYF. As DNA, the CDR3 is TGTGCCTGGAGTGTACTAGCGGGGGGGCCGGAGACCCAGTACTTC.

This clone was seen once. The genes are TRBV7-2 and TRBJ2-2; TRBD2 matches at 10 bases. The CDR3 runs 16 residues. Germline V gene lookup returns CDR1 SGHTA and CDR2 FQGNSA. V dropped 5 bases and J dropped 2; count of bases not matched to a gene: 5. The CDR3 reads CASSRAGGPNTGELFF. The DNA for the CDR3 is TGTGCCAGCAGCAGAGCGGGAGGGCCTAACACCGGGGAGCTGTTTTTT. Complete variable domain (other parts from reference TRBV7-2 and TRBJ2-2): GAGVSQSPSNKVTEKGKDVELRCDPISGHTALYWYRQSLGQGLEFLIYFQGNSAPDKSGLPSDRFSAERTGGSVSTLTIQRTQQEDSAVYLCASSRAGGPNTGELFFGEGSRLTVL.

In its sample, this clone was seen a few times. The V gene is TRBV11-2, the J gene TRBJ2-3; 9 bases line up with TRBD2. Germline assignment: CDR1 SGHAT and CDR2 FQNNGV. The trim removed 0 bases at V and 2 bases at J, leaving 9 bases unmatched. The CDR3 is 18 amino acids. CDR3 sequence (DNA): TGTGCCAGCAGCTTAGAGCCCCCGGGACTAGCTCTCACAGATACGCAGTATTTT. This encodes CASSLEPPGLALTDTQYF.

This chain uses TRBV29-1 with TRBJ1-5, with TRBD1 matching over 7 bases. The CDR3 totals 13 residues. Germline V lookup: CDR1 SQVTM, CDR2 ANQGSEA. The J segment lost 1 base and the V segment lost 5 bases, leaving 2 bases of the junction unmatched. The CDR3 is CSVKGASNQPQHF. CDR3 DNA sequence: TGCAGCGTTAAGGGGGCGAGCAATCAGCCCCAGCATTTT. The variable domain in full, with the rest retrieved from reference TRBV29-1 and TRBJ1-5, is SAVISQKPSRDICQRGTSLTIQCQVDSQVTMMFWYRQQPGQSLTLIATANQGSEATYESGFVIDKFPISRPNLTFSTLTVSNMSPEDSSIYLCSVKGASNQPQHFGDGTRLSIL.

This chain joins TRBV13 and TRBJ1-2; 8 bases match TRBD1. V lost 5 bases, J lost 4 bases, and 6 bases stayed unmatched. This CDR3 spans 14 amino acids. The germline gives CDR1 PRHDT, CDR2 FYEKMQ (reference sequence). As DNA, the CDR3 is TGTGCCAGCAGCAGCCTTGGACAGGGCTATGGCTACACCTTC. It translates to CASSSLGQGYGYTF.

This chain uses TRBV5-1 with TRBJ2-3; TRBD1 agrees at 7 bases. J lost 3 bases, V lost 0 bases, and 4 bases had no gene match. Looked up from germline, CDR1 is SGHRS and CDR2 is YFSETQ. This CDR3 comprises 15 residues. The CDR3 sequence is CASSLEGQTTDTQYF. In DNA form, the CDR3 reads TGCGCCAGCAGCTTGGAGGGACAGACTACAGATACGCAGTATTTT.

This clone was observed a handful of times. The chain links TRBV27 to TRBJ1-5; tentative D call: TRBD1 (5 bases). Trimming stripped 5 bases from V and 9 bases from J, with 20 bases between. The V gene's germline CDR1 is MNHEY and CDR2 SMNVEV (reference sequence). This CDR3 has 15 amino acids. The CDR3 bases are TGTGCCAGCAGTACGGGACGGGACTTCGTATCGCCCCAGCATTTT. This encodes CASSTGRDFVSPQHF.